The next 24 T cell receptor beta chains were all read from a single sample in a study of identical twins. Each CDR3 protein gets one entry after TCRdb re-called the 5' RACE reads with MiXCR. The sample shows around 200,000 distinct CDR3 sequences, around 9.6% of them seen only once. Sequencing used memory (CD45RO+) T cells sorted from blood. The receptors were sampled from a woman aged 18-29 years in good health.

This rearrangement joins TRBV5-1 to TRBJ2-3, with 7 bases lining up with TRBD1. This CDR3 region has 14 residues. Germline V gene data show CDR1 as SGHRS and CDR2 as YFSETQ. V lost 3 bases, J lost 2 bases, and 3 bases stayed unmatched. CDR3 coding DNA: TGCGCCAGCAGCTGGGACAGTCACACAGATACGCAGTATTTT. This sequence encodes CASSWDSHTDTQYF.

Only a few counts were recorded for this clonotype. This rearrangement joins TRBV20-1 to TRBJ1-1; D ambiguous. V lost 0 bases to trimming and J lost 5 bases, with 10 bases between them. The germline V gene encodes CDR1 DFQATT and CDR2 SNEGSKA (reference sequence). The CDR3 spans 13 residues. CDR3 protein: CSARDVGNTEAFF. In DNA, the CDR3 is TGCAGTGCTAGAGATGTGGGGAATACTGAAGCTTTCTTT.

The sample holds a few counts of this clonotype. The genes are TRBV12-3 or TRBV12-4 and TRBJ1-2; D perhaps matches TRBD1 (6 bases). The length of the CDR3 is 15 residues. Trimming shortened V by 0 bases and J by 4 bases, and 12 bases separated the two germline ends. Here the CDR3 DNA reads TGTGCCAGCAGTTTAGCGGGGGGGCAGGTCTATGGCTACACCTTC. It yields the protein CASSLAGGQVYGYTF.

This clonotype has ten or more counts. The V call is TRBV7-9, the J call TRBJ1-3; D unresolved. V lost 1 base and J 2 bases, leaving 6 bases between the germline ends. Germline CDR1 reads SEHNR; CDR2 reads FQNEAQ (reference sequence). This CDR3 contains 14 residues. CDR3 sequence reads: CASSLDYTGNTIYF. The CDR3 nucleotides are TGTGCCAGCAGCTTAGATTACACTGGAAACACCATATATTTT.

A few counts support this clonotype. This rearrangement joins TRBV7-9 to TRBJ1-5; D is ambiguous. The germline V gene has CDR1 SEHNR and CDR2 FQNEAQ (reference sequence). The CDR3 totals 12 residues. With 11 bases removed from V and 4 bases from J, the gap between germline ends came to 12 bases. The CDR3 is CAVGETNQPQHF. CDR3 coding DNA: TGTGCCGTCGGGGAGACTAATCAGCCCCAGCATTTT.

The V gene is TRBV5-4, the J gene TRBJ2-1; D is undetermined. The V end lost 2 bases, the J end lost 0 bases, and 21 bases lay between the germline ends. Germline V gene lookup returns CDR1 SGHNT and CDR2 YYREEE (reference sequence). The CDR3 extends over 19 amino acids. The CDR3, as DNA: TGTGCCAGCAGCTTTTTGCCCGGGCCTACATTTCGCTCCTACAATGAGCAGTTCTTC. This gives the protein CASSFLPGPTFRSYNEQFF.

The table lists this clonotype with a few counts. The chain employs TRBV20-1 and TRBJ2-2; 8 bases line up with TRBD2. The CDR3 loop spans 15 amino acids. After removal of 5 bases from V and 1 base from J, the junction contained 6 bases not matched to a gene. CDR1 is DFQATT and CDR2 is SNEGSKA in the germline V gene (reference sequence). The CDR3 coding sequence is TGCAGTGCTGGGAAGCTAGCGGGGAACACCGGGGAGCTGTTTTTT. Its protein product is CSAGKLAGNTGELFF.

This chain connects TRBV7-2 to TRBJ2-1, with 7 bases matching TRBD2. The CDR3 runs 15 residues. Germline values: CDR1 SGHTA, CDR2 FQGNSA. With 4 bases clipped from V and 8 bases from J, the junction kept 11 bases outside the gene matches. CDR3 region: CASSSKARTRHEQFF. CDR3 sequence (DNA): TGTGCCAGCAGCTCTAAGGCCCGGACTAGGCATGAGCAGTTCTTC.

The chain uses TRBV5-1 and TRBJ1-2, with D unresolved. CDR1 is SGHRS and CDR2 is YFSETQ in the germline V gene. V was trimmed by 2 bases and J by 8 bases, leaving 13 bases between them. The CDR3 length is 13 residues. The CDR3 DNA follows: TGCGCCAGCAGCTTCTCCGGGCCCCAAGGCTACACCTTC. Protein: CASSFSGPQGYTF. The whole variable domain, filled in from reference TRBV5-1 and TRBJ1-2, reads KAGVTQTPRYLIKTRGQQVTLSCSPISGHRSVSWYQQTPGQGLQFLFEYFSETQRNKGNFPGRFSGRQFSNSRSEMNVSTLELGDSALYLCASSFSGPQGYTFGSGTRLTVV.

This clonotype was observed a handful of times. This chain connects TRBV7-2 to TRBJ1-2, with TRBD1 matching 12 bases. V was pared by 5 bases and J by 7 bases, with 2 bases of the junction left unmatched. The CDR3 length is 13 residues. CDR1 is SGHTA, CDR2 FQGNSA, per germline. CDR3 sequence: CASSGTGGGGYTF. CDR3 DNA: TGTGCCAGCAGCGGGACAGGGGGCGGTGGCTACACCTTC.

The chain employs TRBV3-1 and TRBJ2-7, with D possibly matching TRBD1 (6 bases). V was trimmed by 1 base and J by 5 bases, leaving 12 bases between them. CDR1 and CDR2 from the germline V gene are LGHDT and YNNKEL (reference sequence). There are 14 residues in the CDR3. The CDR3 is CASSQVGAKDEQYF. CDR3 coding DNA: TGTGCCAGCAGCCAAGTGGGGGCCAAGGACGAGCAGTACTTC.

This clonotype was seen a handful of times. The chain employs TRBV11-2 and TRBJ2-7; D is unresolved. The CDR3 has 13 amino acids. From germline, CDR1 is SGHAT and CDR2 FQNNGV. V was cut by 1 base and J by 6 bases, with 10 bases left in between. The CDR3: CASSLGRPGEQYF. CDR3 in DNA: TGTGCCAGCAGCTTAGGCCGGCCGGGCGAGCAGTACTTC.

Only a few counts were recorded for this clonotype. This chain connects TRBV6-1 to TRBJ2-2; no clear D. CDR1 and CDR2 (germline): MNHNS, SASEGT. Trimming stripped 5 bases from V and 4 bases from J, with 8 bases between. The CDR3 runs to 13 residues. The chain's CDR3 is CASSLSATGELFF. The CDR3 region has the DNA TGTGCCAGCAGTTTAAGCGCCACCGGGGAGCTGTTTTTT.

The chain is built from TRBV9 and TRBJ2-7, with D possibly called TRBD1 or TRBD2 (5 bases each). V was shortened by 5 bases and J by 7 bases, with 16 bases between the two germline ends. The CDR3 spans 13 residues. Germline V gene sequence: CDR1 SGDLS, CDR2 YYNGEE. The CDR3 is CASRRGELGEQYF. CDR3 nucleotides: TGTGCCAGCAGAAGGGGAGAGTTGGGTGAGCAGTACTTC.

In its sample, this clonotype was seen many times. This chain uses TRBV20-1 with TRBJ1-3, with D hard to call. The CDR3 loop spans 13 amino acids. Trimming left V 4 bases short and J 3 bases short, with 10 bases between. In germline, CDR1 is DFQATT, CDR2 SNEGSKA (reference sequence). Here the CDR3 DNA reads TGCAGTGCTACAGTCGGCAGTGGAAACACCATATATTTT. It encodes CSATVGSGNTIYF.

This clonotype was seen many times. J is TRBJ2-3 and V is TRBV7-9; D unresolved. This CDR3 contains 12 residues. Germline V gene data show CDR1 as SEHNR and CDR2 as FQNEAQ (reference sequence). Trimming pared 5 bases from V and 0 bases from J, leaving 3 bases between. The CDR3 spells CASSGSTDTQYF. Here the CDR3 DNA reads TGTGCCAGCAGCGGGAGCACAGATACGCAGTATTTT.

The chain is built from TRBV20-1 and TRBJ1-1; D gene uncertain. Germline CDR1 is DFQATT and CDR2 is SNEGSKA (reference sequence). V was shortened by 5 bases and J by 6 bases, with 7 bases between the two germline ends. There are 10 residues in the CDR3. The CDR3 sequence: CSALLAEAFF. The CDR3 DNA reads as TGCAGTGCTCTGTTGGCTGAAGCTTTCTTT.

Ten or more counts support this clonotype. The chain is built from TRBV28 and TRBJ2-2; TRBD1 matches 8 bases. The length of the CDR3 is 16 residues. V was clipped by 6 bases and J by 0 bases; unmatched bases: 6. Germline loops: CDR1 MDHEN, CDR2 SYDVKM. The CDR3 coding sequence is TGTGCCAGCAGGGGGCCGGGACAGGCGAACACCGGGGAGCTGTTTTTT. It codes for CASRGPGQANTGELFF.

The rearrangement joins TRBV6-1 to TRBJ1-6, with D hard to call. The V end was cut by 7 bases, the J end by 10 bases, with 14 bases between. The germline V gene has CDR1 MNHNS and CDR2 SASEGT. The CDR3 length is 13 residues. The CDR3 DNA reads as TGTGCCAGCACGTGGAGCGATCAATCACCCCTCCACTTT. It translates to CASTWSDQSPLHF.

This clonotype was seen repeatedly, ten times or more. The rearrangement links TRBV7-2 to TRBJ2-3, with D hard to call. The CDR3 is 13 residues long. Germline V gives CDR1 SGHTA, CDR2 FQGNSA. The V end lost 2 bases, the J end lost 7 bases, and 10 bases lay between the germline ends. In nucleotides, the CDR3 is TGTGCCAGCAGCTTAATAGCTTACTATACGCAGTATTTT. Translating it yields CASSLIAYYTQYF.

This clonotype was seen a few times. J is TRBJ2-1 and V is TRBV21-1; no DNA check was done on the table's D call, TRBD2. TRBV21-1 is a known pseudogene. The CDR3 totals 11 residues. The DNA for the CDR3 is TGTGCCAGCAGCCCTCCCAATGAGCAGTTCTTC. This translates into CASSPPNEQFF.

This clonotype was observed at least ten times. The chain employs TRBV20-1 and TRBJ1-3, with D unresolved. The CDR3 length is 11 residues. Germline V gene lookup returns CDR1 DFQATT and CDR2 SNEGSKA (reference sequence). Trimming removed 1 base at V and 6 bases at J, with 4 bases between. The CDR3 sequence is CSARVENTIYF. The CDR3, as DNA: TGCAGTGCTAGAGTCGAAAACACCATATATTTT.

The rearrangement links TRBV20-1 to TRBJ2-2; 13 bases fit TRBD2. The ends lost 6 bases at V and 2 bases at J; junction bases unmatched: 3. The CDR3 has 15 amino acids. Germline V gives CDR1 DFQATT, CDR2 SNEGSKA (reference sequence). The CDR3 nucleotides are TGCAGTGCACTAGCGGGGGGGCCCAACACCGGGGAGCTGTTTTTT. As protein: CSALAGGPNTGELFF.

This clonotype was seen at least ten times. The rearrangement joins TRBV5-1 to TRBJ1-4, with no clear D. Between the trimmed V and J ends, which lost 0 bases and 4 bases, there was a span of 13 bases. The CDR3 totals 16 residues. From germline, CDR1 is SGHRS and CDR2 YFSETQ. The CDR3 spells CASSLAGGSFNEKLFF. The CDR3 DNA reads TGCGCCAGCAGCTTGGCCGGAGGCAGCTTTAATGAAAAACTGTTTTTT.